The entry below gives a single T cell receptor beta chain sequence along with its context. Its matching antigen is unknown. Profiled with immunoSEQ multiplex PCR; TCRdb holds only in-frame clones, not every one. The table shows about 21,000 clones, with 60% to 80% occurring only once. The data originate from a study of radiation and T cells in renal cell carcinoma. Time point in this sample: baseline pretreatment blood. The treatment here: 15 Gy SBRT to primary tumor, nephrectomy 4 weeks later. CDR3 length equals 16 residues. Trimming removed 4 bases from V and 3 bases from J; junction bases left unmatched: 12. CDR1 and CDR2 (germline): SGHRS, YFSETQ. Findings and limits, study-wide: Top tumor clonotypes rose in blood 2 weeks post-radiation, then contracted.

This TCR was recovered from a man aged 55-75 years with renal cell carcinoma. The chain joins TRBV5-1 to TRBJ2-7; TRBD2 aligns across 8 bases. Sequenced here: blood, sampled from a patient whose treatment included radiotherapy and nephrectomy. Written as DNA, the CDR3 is TGCGCCAGCAGCCAGGATGGGACTAGTACTTTCTACGAGCAGTACTTC. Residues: CASSQDGTSTFYEQYF.